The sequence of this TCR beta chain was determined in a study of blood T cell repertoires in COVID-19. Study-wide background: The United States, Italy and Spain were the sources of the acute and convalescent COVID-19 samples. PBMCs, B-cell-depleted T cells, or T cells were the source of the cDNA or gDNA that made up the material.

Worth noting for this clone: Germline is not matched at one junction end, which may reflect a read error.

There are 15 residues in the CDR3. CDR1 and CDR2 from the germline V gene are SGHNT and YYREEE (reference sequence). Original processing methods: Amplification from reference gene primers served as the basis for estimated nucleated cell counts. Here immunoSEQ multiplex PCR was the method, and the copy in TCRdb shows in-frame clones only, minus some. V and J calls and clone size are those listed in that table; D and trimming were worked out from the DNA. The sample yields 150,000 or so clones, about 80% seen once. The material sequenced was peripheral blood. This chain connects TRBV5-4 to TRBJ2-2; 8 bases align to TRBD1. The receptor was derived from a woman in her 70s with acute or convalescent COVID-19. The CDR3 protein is CASSLDRVNTGELFF. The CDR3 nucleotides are TGTGCCAGCAGTTTGGACAGGGTGAACACCGGGGAGCTGTTTTTT.